This T cell receptor (beta chain) was observed in a study of blood T cell repertoires in COVID-19. Study in general: The United States, Italy and Spain provided the acute and convalescent COVID-19 samples. PBMCs, B-cell-depleted T cells, or T cells provided the cDNA or gDNA that made up the material.

Across roughly 25 US areas, participants ranged in age from 18 to 89 years. Clones were read by immunoSEQ multiplex PCR, and TCRdb kept only the in-frame ones, dropping some. The data contain a few hundred thousand clones, about 83% of them seen just once; the ten biggest clones take up about 7%. Germline values: CDR1 SQVTM, CDR2 ANQGSEA. Trimming removed 4 bases from V and 2 bases from J; junction bases left unmatched: 8. This CDR3 is 15 amino acids long. The rearrangement uses TRBV29-1 and TRBJ2-1, with 7 nucleotides matching TRBD2. Specimen: PBMCs or T cells enriched from blood (not recorded which). The sequence came from a woman aged 40 to 50 who had recovered from COVID-19. The CDR3 DNA reads as TGCAGCGTTGTATTCAGGCGGGGGACCTACAATGAGCAGTTCTTC. It specifies CSVVFRRGTYNEQFF.